Shown below are 20 T cell receptor beta chains from a single sample sequenced in a study of graft-versus-host responses after intestinal transplantation. The table came from immunoSEQ multiplex PCR; TCRdb's copy has only in-frame clones and leaves some out. The table records tens of thousands of clones, over 85% of them present only once. Their antigens remain unidentified. Specimen: unstimulated CD4+ T cells sorted from spleen or lymph node cells, collected before intestinal transplant. The receptor source for this set is a human donor who received an intestinal transplant.

The chain uses TRBV6-1 and TRBJ1-2; D may be TRBD1 (5 bases). V gave up 5 bases and J gave up 3 bases, with 16 bases separating them. CDR3 length equals 15 residues. Germline assignment: CDR1 MNHNS and CDR2 SASEGT. In DNA, the CDR3 is TGTGCCAGCAGTCCCAGGGCAAAGGATTACTATGGCTACACCTTC. Its protein product is CASSPRAKDYYGYTF.

The rearrangement joins TRBV30 to TRBJ1-6, with D possibly TRBD1 on 5 matching bases. The CDR3 spans 15 residues. Trimming took off 3 bases at V and 9 bases at J, with 18 bases between the two ends. Germline-derived CDR1 and CDR2 are GTSNPN and SVGIG (reference sequence). For the CDR3, the DNA is TGTGCCTGGAGCCATTGGACATCCGAGGGTTCACCCCTCCACTTT. This gives the protein CAWSHWTSEGSPLHF.

This clone was detected once. V is TRBV7-9 and J is TRBJ2-7; the D gene is possibly TRBD2 (6 bases). This CDR3 spans 13 amino acids. The V end was cut by 5 bases, the J end by 0 bases, with 8 bases between. CDR1 is SEHNR and CDR2 is FQNEAQ in the germline V gene (reference sequence). The CDR3 sequence: CASSGRSSYEQYF. In nucleotides, the CDR3 is TGTGCCAGCAGCGGGAGGTCCTCCTACGAGCAGTACTTC.

This chain uses TRBV11-2 with TRBJ2-7; possibly TRBD1 or TRBD2 for D (5 bases each). Germline assignment: CDR1 SGHAT and CDR2 FQNNGV. This CDR3 is 14 amino acids long. The ends were cut back, 5 bases at V and 5 bases at J, with 16 bases in the middle. The CDR3, as DNA: TGTGCCAGCAGCCACGAGGGGCTTAGGGACGAGCAGTACTTC. It specifies CASSHEGLRDEQYF.

The CDR3 coding sequence is TGTGCCTGGAGTGTACCAGGCGGGAGCTACGAGCAGTACTTC. This codes for CAWSVPGGSYEQYF. The V call is TRBV30, the J call TRBJ2-7, with 7 bases that match TRBD2. CDR3 length: 14 residues. Germline V gene lookup returns CDR1 GTSNPN and CDR2 SVGIG (reference sequence). With 0 bases clipped from V and 3 bases from J, the junction kept 5 bases outside the gene matches.

The chain uses TRBV18 and TRBJ1-5; TRBD1 is a possible D gene (6 bases). This CDR3 spans 15 amino acids. Trimming left V 6 bases short and J 3 bases short, with 15 bases between. Germline lookup yields CDR1 KGHSH and CDR2 LQKENI. CDR3 DNA sequence: TGTGCCAGCTCGTTACAGGGACCTTACAATCAGCCCCAGCATTTT. Its translation: CASSLQGPYNQPQHF.

The rearrangement links TRBV6-6 to TRBJ1-5; 8 bases line up with TRBD1. With V trimmed by 5 bases and J by 3 bases, 6 bases remained unmatched. The CDR3 loop spans 15 amino acids. CDR1 is MNHNY, CDR2 SVGAGI, per germline (reference sequence). This chain's CDR3 is CASSNDRGLNQPQHF. The CDR3 DNA sequence: TGTGCCAGCAGTAACGACAGGGGCCTCAATCAGCCCCAGCATTTT.

The CDR3 coding sequence is TGTGCCAGCAGTCGGGACGGGCAGATTTATAGCAATCAGCCCCAGCATTTT. This translates into CASSRDGQIYSNQPQHF. The J gene is TRBJ1-5, the V gene TRBV2; D perhaps matches TRBD1 (5 bases). Germline-derived CDR1 and CDR2 are SNHLY and FYNNEI. There are 17 residues in the CDR3. V was clipped by 5 bases and J by 0 bases, with 17 bases between them.

This clone was recorded once. The V and J genes are TRBV5-6 and TRBJ2-1, with D unresolved. Germline V gene lookup returns CDR1 SGHDT and CDR2 YYEEEE. Trimming cost V 1 base and J 7 bases, with 15 bases left between them. The CDR3 totals 15 residues. CDR3 coding DNA: TGTGCCAGCAGCTTGAACCAGCGTGTTAGAAATGAGCAGTTCTTC. It encodes CASSLNQRVRNEQFF.

In this sample, this clone turned up once. V usage is TRBV7-2 and J usage is TRBJ2-1; unclear D gene. CDR1 and CDR2 (germline): SGHTA, FQGNSA. There are 13 residues in the CDR3. Trimming took 0 bases from V and 8 from J, leaving 8 bases between them. The CDR3 loop reads CASSLAVEYEQFF. The CDR3, as DNA: TGTGCCAGCAGCTTAGCGGTGGAGTATGAGCAGTTCTTC.

The J gene is TRBJ1-1, the V gene TRBV6-5; 7 positions agree with TRBD1. There are 15 residues in the CDR3. V was clipped by 6 bases and J by 3 bases; unmatched bases: 10. CDR1 MNHEY and CDR2 SVGAGI come from the germline V gene. For the CDR3, the DNA is TGTGCCAGCAGGACAGGGCGTTGGGAGGACACTGAAGCTTTCTTT. Translated: CASRTGRWEDTEAFF.

The chain links TRBV28 to TRBJ2-3; D unclear. Trimming took 4 bases from V and 4 from J, leaving 3 bases between them. The V gene's germline CDR1 is MDHEN and CDR2 SYDVKM. The CDR3 has 11 amino acids. The CDR3: CASSSPDTQYF. The CDR3 nucleotides are TGTGCCAGCAGTTCCCCAGATACGCAGTATTTT.

The chain combines TRBV2 with TRBJ2-7; D is uncertain. V lost 4 bases and J 3 bases, leaving 10 bases between the germline ends. Germline V gene data show CDR1 as SNHLY and CDR2 as FYNNEI. This CDR3 comprises 13 residues. The chain's CDR3 is CASSVSIYYEQYF. The DNA of the CDR3 is TGTGCCAGCAGTGTTTCTATTTACTACGAGCAGTACTTC.

The chain couples TRBV27 to TRBJ2-7; 10 bases are a match to TRBD2. From germline, CDR1 is MNHEY and CDR2 SMNVEV (reference sequence). V was pared by 10 bases and J by 2 bases, with 14 bases of the junction left unmatched. CDR3 length equals 16 residues. The CDR3 here is CATYPPAGGHPYEQYF. The CDR3 DNA reads TGTGCCACCTACCCTCCAGCGGGAGGGCACCCCTACGAGCAGTACTTC.

The chain is built from TRBV7-2 and TRBJ2-2, with 9 bases fitting TRBD1. The CDR3 is 16 residues long. CDR1 SGHTA and CDR2 FQGNSA come from the germline V gene. J gave up 7 bases and V 3 bases, and 9 bases lay outside the gene matches. The CDR3 here is CASSFTAGTGFGELFF. The CDR3 coding sequence is TGTGCCAGCAGCTTCACCGCCGGGACAGGGTTCGGGGAGCTGTTTTTT.

The chain uses TRBV9 and TRBJ2-5; 7 bases map to TRBD2. The junction had 9 bases not matched to a gene; V was cut back by 3 bases and J by 1 base. This CDR3 comprises 16 residues. The germline V gene encodes CDR1 SGDLS and CDR2 YYNGEE. Here the CDR3 DNA reads TGTGCCAGCAGCGGAGGACTAGGAAGACCCCAAGAGACCCAGTACTTC. Translated: CASSGGLGRPQETQYF.

V is TRBV19 and J is TRBJ1-2, with a possible D match to TRBD1 (6 bases). Germline values: CDR1 LNHDA, CDR2 SQIVND (reference sequence). The germline V and J ends were trimmed by 2 bases and 3 bases, with 28 bases remaining between them. CDR3 length: 20 residues. Written as DNA, the CDR3 is TGTGCCAGTAGTATAAGCGTCGTGGGGGCCTTAGTCGTGTATGACTATGGCTACACCTTC. Translated, it gives CASSISVVGALVVYDYGYTF.

The chain has TRBV15 and TRBJ2-1; TRBD2 aligns across 8 bases. V shed 5 bases, J shed 5 bases, and the junction held 23 bases outside the gene matches. Germline assignment: CDR1 LNHNV and CDR2 YYDKDF (reference sequence). CDR3 length: 20 amino acids. This chain's CDR3 is CATSGGRQGTSSQRHNEQFF. The DNA of the CDR3 is TGTGCCACCAGCGGGGGGCGCCAGGGGACTAGTTCCCAACGCCACAATGAGCAGTTCTTC.

Only one count was recorded for this clone. The rearrangement uses TRBV6-1 and TRBJ2-7; maybe TRBD2 (5 bases). V shed 3 bases and J shed 2 bases, with 14 bases lying between them. The CDR3 is 15 residues long. CDR1 is MNHNS and CDR2 is SASEGT in the germline V gene. For the CDR3, the DNA is TGTGCCAGCAGTGAGAGGGCGGACGGAACCTACGAGCAGTACTTC. The encoded protein is CASSERADGTYEQYF.

The rearrangement joins TRBV30 to TRBJ2-7; 7 bases align to TRBD1. V lost 7 bases, J lost 2 bases, and 11 bases stayed unmatched. CDR1 and CDR2 (germline): GTSNPN, SVGIG (reference sequence). The length of the CDR3 is 14 residues. The CDR3, as DNA: TGTGCCTTGGAGGACGACAGGGCGGCCTACGAGCAGTACTTC. Amino acids: CALEDDRAAYEQYF.